This T cell receptor (beta chain) came from a study of T-cell memory formation after mild COVID-19. Study at large: Most TCR clusters belonged to a single donor. Study conclusions and caveats: Chiefly within CM and EM were the contracting CD4+ clones; CD8+ ones were within EMRA. Some responding clones appeared in pre-infection memory, suggesting cross-reactive memory joined. Day 15 to 85 contracting clones showed balanced CD4/CD8; day 15 to 37 expanders favored CD4+.

In TCRdb, the 5' RACE reads were re-called with MiXCR into one record per CDR3 protein. Of over 350,000 distinct CDR3 sequences listed, 20% to 30% were seen once; the top ten hold around 8.7%. With 4 bases removed from V and 6 bases from J, the gap between germline ends came to 16 bases. The CDR3 covers 15 residues. Looked up from germline, CDR1 is SGHRS and CDR2 is YFSETQ. In its sample, this clonotype was seen a few times. Its specificity is not known. The clonotype originates from an adult woman who had mild COVID-19 (a few samples of this study predate the infection). Cell type and time point are not known. V gene TRBV5-1 combines with J gene TRBJ1-4, with D uncertain. What was sequenced was PBMCs or a T cell subset sorted from them (not recorded which). The CDR3 here is CASSPVGRKDEKLFF. CDR3 DNA: TGCGCCAGCAGCCCGGTTGGACGGAAGGATGAAAAACTGTTTTTT.